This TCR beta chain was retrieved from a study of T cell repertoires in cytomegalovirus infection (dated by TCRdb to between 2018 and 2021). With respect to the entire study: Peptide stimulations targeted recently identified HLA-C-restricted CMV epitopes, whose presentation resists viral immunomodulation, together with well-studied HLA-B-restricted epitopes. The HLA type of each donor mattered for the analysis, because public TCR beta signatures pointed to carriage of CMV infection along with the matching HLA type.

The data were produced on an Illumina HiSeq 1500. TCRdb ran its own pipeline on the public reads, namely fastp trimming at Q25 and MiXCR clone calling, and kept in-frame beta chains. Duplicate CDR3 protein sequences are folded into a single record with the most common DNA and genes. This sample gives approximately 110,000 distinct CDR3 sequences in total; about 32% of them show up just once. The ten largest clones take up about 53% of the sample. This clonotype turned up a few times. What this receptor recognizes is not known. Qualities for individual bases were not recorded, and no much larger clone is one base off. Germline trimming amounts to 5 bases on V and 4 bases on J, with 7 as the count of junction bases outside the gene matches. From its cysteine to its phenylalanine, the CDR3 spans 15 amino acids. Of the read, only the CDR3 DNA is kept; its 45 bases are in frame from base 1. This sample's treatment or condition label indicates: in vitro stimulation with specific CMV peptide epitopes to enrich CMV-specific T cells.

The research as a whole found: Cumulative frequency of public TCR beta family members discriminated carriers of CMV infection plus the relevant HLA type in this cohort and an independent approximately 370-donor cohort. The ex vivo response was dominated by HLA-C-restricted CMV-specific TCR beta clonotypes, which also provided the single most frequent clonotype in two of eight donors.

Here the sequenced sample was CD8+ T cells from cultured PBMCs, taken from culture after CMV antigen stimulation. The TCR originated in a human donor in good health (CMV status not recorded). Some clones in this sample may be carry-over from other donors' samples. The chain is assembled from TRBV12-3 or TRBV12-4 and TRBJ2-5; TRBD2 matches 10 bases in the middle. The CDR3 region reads CASSSSSGGGETQYF. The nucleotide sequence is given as TGTGCCAGCAGTAGCTCTAGCGGGGGAGGAGAGACCCAGTACTTC.